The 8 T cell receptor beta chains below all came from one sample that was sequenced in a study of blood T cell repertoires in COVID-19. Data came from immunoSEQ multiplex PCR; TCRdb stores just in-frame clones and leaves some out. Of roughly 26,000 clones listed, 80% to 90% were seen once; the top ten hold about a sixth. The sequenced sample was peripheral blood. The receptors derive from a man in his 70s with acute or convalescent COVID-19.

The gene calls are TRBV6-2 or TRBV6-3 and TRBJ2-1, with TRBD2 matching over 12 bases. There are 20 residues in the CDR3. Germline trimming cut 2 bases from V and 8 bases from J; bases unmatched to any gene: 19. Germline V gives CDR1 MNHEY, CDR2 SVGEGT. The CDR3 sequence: CASSYMVASGRALLSDEQFF. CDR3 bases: TGTGCCAGCAGTTACATGGTTGCTAGCGGGAGGGCCCTTCTATCAGATGAGCAGTTCTTC.

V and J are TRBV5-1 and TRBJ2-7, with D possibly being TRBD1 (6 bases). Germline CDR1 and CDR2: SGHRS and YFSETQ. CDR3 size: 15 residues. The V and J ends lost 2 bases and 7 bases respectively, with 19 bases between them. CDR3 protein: CASSFVGGAPGEQYF. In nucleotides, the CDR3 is TGCGCCAGCAGCTTCGTAGGGGGAGCCCCGGGGGAGCAGTACTTC.

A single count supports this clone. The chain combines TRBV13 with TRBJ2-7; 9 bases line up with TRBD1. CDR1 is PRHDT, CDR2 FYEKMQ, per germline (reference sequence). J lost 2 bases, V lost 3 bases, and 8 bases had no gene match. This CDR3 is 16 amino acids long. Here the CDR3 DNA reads TGTGCCAGCAGCTTGACCGAGGGACAGGGAGCCTACGAGCAGTACTTC. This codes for CASSLTEGQGAYEQYF.

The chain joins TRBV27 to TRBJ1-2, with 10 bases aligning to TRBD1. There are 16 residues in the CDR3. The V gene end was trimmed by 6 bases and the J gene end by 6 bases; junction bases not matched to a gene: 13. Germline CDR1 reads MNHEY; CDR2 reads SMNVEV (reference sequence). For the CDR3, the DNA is TGTGCCAGCAGCTCCTACCATCCGGGACAGGGGCATGGCTACACCTTC. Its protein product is CASSSYHPGQGHGYTF.

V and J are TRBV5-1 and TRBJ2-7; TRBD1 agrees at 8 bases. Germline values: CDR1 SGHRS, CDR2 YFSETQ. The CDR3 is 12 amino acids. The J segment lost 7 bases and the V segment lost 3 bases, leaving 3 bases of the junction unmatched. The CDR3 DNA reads TGCGCCAGCAGCTGGGACAGGCTTGAGCAGTACTTC. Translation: CASSWDRLEQYF.

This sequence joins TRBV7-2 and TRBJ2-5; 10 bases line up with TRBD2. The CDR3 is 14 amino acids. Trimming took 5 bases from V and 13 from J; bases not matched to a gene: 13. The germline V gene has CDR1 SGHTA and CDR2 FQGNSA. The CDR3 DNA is TGTGCCAGCAGCCGGGGGGCTAGCGGGAGAGTTCCGTACTTC. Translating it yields CASSRGASGRVPYF.

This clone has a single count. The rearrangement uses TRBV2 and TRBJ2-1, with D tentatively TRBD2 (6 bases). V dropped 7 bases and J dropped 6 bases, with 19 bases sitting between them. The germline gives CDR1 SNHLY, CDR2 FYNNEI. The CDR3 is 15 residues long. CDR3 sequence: CASTNVGGAGNEQFF. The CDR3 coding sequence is TGTGCCAGCACTAATGTCGGCGGGGCAGGCAATGAGCAGTTCTTC.

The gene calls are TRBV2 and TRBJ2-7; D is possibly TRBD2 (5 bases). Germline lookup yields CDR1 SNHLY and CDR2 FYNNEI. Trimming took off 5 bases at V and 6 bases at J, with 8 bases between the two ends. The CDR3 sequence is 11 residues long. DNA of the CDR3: TGTGCCAGCAGTTACGCGGGCGAGCAGTACTTC. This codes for CASSYAGEQYF.